The rows below give T cell receptor beta chains drawn from one sample of a study of beta chain features in type 1 diabetes. Sequencing was performed with immunoSEQ multiplex PCR; in TCRdb, only in-frame clones are kept and a portion is missing. The sample has roughly 450,000 clones, 10% to 12% seen once. The sequenced material came from naive CD4+ T cells from blood. These receptors were obtained from a woman younger than 35 in good health. The CDR3 runs from the conserved cysteine through the conserved F or W. Fields, in order: D gene, J gene, V gene, clone size, CDR3 protein, CDR3 DNA. A D gene is named only where the DNA matches it firmly. Expanded clones are given a class, and other clones once, few, many or no size at all.

>-|TRBJ2-3|TRBV25-1|few
CASRTLADTQYF
TGTGCCAGCAGGACTTTAGCAGATACGCAGTATTTT
>TRBD1|TRBJ1-6|TRBV7-2|-
CASSPRTGGSYNSPLHF
TGTGCCAGCAGCCCCCGGACAGGGGGAAGCTATAATTCACCCCTCCACTTT
>TRBD1|TRBJ2-7|TRBV27|-
CASRRGILYEQYF
TGTGCCAGCCGCAGGGGGATCCTCTACGAGCAGTACTTC
>-|TRBJ1-2|TRBV29-1|few
CSVEGRPYGYTF
TGCAGCGTTGAAGGGCGACCCTATGGCTACACCTTC
>-|TRBJ2-1|TRBV7-6|-
CASSLVRGDEQFF
TGTGCCAGCAGCTTAGTCAGGGGGGATGAGCAGTTCTTC
>TRBD1|TRBJ2-2|TRBV2|few
CASSDSTGGNTGELFF
TGTGCCAGCAGTGATTCGACAGGGGGGAACACCGGGGAGCTGTTTTTT
>-|TRBJ2-2|TRBV14|-
CASSQDSGELFF
TGTGCCAGCAGCCAAGATAGCGGGGAGCTGTTTTTT
>-|TRBJ2-3|TRBV4-3|few
CASSQGPGTWGTDTQYF
TGCGCCAGCAGCCAAGGTCCCGGGACGTGGGGCACAGATACGCAGTATTTT
>TRBD2|TRBJ2-7|TRBV7-2|-
CASRRSGSHEQYF
TGTGCCAGCAGACGGAGCGGGAGCCACGAGCAGTACTTC
>TRBD1|TRBJ2-1|TRBV7-3|-
CASSFTRGLSYNEQFF
TGTGCCAGCAGCTTCACTAGGGGGCTCTCCTACAATGAGCAGTTCTTC
>-|TRBJ1-4|TRBV25-1|-
CASSEPRGNEKLFF
TGTGCCAGCAGTGAACCCAGGGGTAATGAAAAACTGTTTTTT
>-|TRBJ1-2|TRBV7-3|-
CASSSTPNYGYTF
TGTGCCAGCAGCTCCACACCGAACTATGGCTACACCTTC
>-|TRBJ2-2|TRBV7-3|few
CASSLTSEQVYTGELFF
TGTGCCAGCAGCTTAACGTCTGAGCAGGTTTACACCGGGGAGCTGTTTTTT
>TRBD1|TRBJ1-4|TRBV13|-
CASSLRGAGEKLFF
TGTGCCAGCAGCCTCAGGGGGGCTGGAGAAAAACTGTTTTTT
>-|TRBJ2-6|TRBV7-9|few
CASSLAGGIGANVLTF
TGTGCCAGCAGCTTAGCTGGGGGTATTGGGGCCAACGTCCTGACTTTC
>-|TRBJ2-7|TRBV30|-
CACARESYEQYF
TGTGCCTGCGCGAGGGAGTCCTACGAGCAGTACTTC
>-|TRBJ1-5|TRBV28|few
CAEGRNQPQHF
TGTGCCGAAGGACGCAATCAGCCCCAGCATTTT
>-|TRBJ2-6|TRBV27|few
CASLPWGESGGANVLTF
TGTGCCAGCCTCCCATGGGGGGAATCGGGTGGGGCCAACGTCCTGACTTTC
>-|TRBJ1-2|TRBV27|many
CASRTAKGKLAYTF
TGTGCCAGCAGAACAGCGAAGGGCAAGTTGGCCTACACCTTC
>TRBD1|TRBJ1-3|TRBV29-1|few
CSARTGSYSGNTIYF
TGCAGCGCCCGGACAGGGTCGTACTCTGGAAACACCATATATTTT
>-|TRBJ2-1|TRBV5-1|-
CASSLARENQFF
TGCGCCAGCAGCTTGGCCCGGGAGAATCAGTTCTTC
>TRBD2|TRBJ2-1|TRBV25-1|-
CASRSGRALGEQFF
TGTGCCAGCCGTAGCGGGAGGGCCTTGGGGGAGCAGTTCTTC
>-|TRBJ2-3|TRBV29-1|-
CSVDAGPSTDTQYF
TGCAGCGTTGACGCAGGGCCTAGCACAGATACGCAGTATTTT
>-|TRBJ2-2|TRBV9|-
CASSWDQNTGELFF
TGTGCCAGCAGCTGGGACCAGAACACCGGGGAGCTGTTTTTT
>TRBD1|TRBJ2-7|TRBV9|few
CASSVAGTGSPMVEQYF
TGTGCCAGCAGCGTAGCCGGGACAGGGAGCCCGATGGTCGAGCAGTACTTC
>-|TRBJ1-1|TRBV7-2|-
CASSWDRRNTEAFF
TGTGCCAGCTCCTGGGACCGGAGGAACACTGAAGCTTTCTTT
>-|TRBJ2-1|TRBV29-1|few
CSVSDNEQFF
TGCAGCGTTTCTGACAATGAGCAGTTCTTC
>-|TRBJ1-1|TRBV7-7|-
CASSLALGTEAFF
TGTGCTAGCAGCTTAGCCCTGGGAACTGAAGCTTTCTTT
>-|TRBJ1-5|TRBV18|-
CASSPSGYNQPQHF
TGTGCCAGCTCACCATCAGGGTATAATCAGCCCCAGCATTTT
>TRBD1|TRBJ2-7|TRBV2|-
CASSSTGVGEQYF
TGTGCCAGCAGTTCGACAGGGGTCGGCGAGCAGTACTTC
>-|TRBJ2-6|TRBV2|few
CASREQPVSGANVLTF
TGTGCCAGCAGGGAGCAGCCGGTCTCTGGGGCCAACGTCCTGACTTTC
>-|TRBJ2-7|TRBV15|few
CATSRDRFQGTYEQYF
TGTGCCACCAGCAGAGATCGGTTCCAGGGGACCTACGAGCAGTACTTC
>TRBD2|TRBJ2-5|TRBV27|few
CASSIGTSVETQYF
TGTGCCAGCAGTATCGGGACTAGCGTCGAGACCCAGTACTTC
>TRBD2|TRBJ2-7|TRBV7-2|few
CASSRGGKSYEQYF
TGTGCCAGCAGCCGGGGAGGGAAATCCTACGAGCAGTACTTC
>-|TRBJ2-7|TRBV25-1|few
CASSEWGPRYEQYF
TGTGCCAGCAGTGAATGGGGCCCGCGCTACGAGCAGTACTTC
>-|TRBJ2-1|TRBV27|few
CASSLSRVSNEQFF
TGTGCCAGCAGTTTATCGAGAGTGAGCAATGAGCAGTTCTTC
>-|TRBJ2-6|TRBV5-1|-
CASSLEPAGANVLTF
TGCGCCAGCAGCTTGGAGCCTGCTGGGGCCAACGTCCTGACTTTC
>-|TRBJ2-7|TRBV5-1|few
CASSFRDGTYEQYF
TGCGCCAGCAGCTTCCGGGACGGCACCTACGAGCAGTACTTC
>-|TRBJ2-7|TRBV7-2|-
CASSLLFEQYF
TGTGCCAGCAGCTTACTCTTCGAGCAGTACTTC
>-|TRBJ1-6|TRBV11-2|-
CASTGARNSPLHF
TGTGCCAGCACGGGGGCCAGAAATTCACCCCTCCACTTT
>-|TRBJ1-1|TRBV18|-
CASSPVGVTEAFF
TGTGCCAGCTCACCGGTTGGGGTGACTGAAGCTTTCTTT
>-|TRBJ2-3|TRBV19|-
CASSIKGTDTQYF
TGTGCCAGTAGTATAAAGGGGACAGATACGCAGTATTTT
>-|TRBJ2-1|TRBV2|few
CASSQGQPGAGEQFF
TGTGCCAGCAGCCAAGGACAGCCGGGCGCTGGTGAGCAGTTCTTC
>-|TRBJ2-7|TRBV11-2|few
CASSSTLGQYF
TGTGCCAGCAGCTCAACGTTAGGGCAGTACTTC
>-|TRBJ2-4|TRBV29-1|many
CSAGGVAKNIQYF
TGCAGCGCCGGCGGGGTAGCCAAAAACATTCAGTACTTC
>-|TRBJ1-1|TRBV27|-
CASSFRSQTNTEAFF
TGTGCCAGCAGTTTTCGAAGTCAGACTAACACTGAAGCTTTCTTT
>-|TRBJ2-7|TRBV7-9|few
CASSLVVDEQYF
TGTGCCAGCAGCTTAGTTGTGGACGAGCAGTACTTC